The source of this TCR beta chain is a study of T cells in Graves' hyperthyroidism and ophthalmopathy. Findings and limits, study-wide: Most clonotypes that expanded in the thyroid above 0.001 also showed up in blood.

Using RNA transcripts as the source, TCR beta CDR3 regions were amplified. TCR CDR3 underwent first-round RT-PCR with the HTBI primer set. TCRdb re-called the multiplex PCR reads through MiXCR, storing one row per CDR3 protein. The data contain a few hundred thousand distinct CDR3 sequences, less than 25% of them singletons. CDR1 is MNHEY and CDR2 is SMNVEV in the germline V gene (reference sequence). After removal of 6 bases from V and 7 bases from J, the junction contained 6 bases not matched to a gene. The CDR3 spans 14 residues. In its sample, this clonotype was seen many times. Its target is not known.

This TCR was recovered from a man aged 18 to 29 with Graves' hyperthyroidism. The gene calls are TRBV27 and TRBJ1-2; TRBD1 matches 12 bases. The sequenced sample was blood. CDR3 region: CASSSGQGARGYTF. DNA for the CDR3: TGTGCCAGCAGCTCGGGACAGGGGGCTCGTGGCTACACCTTC.